This T cell receptor beta chain originates from a study of shared clonotypes between healthy human individuals. The overall study: Per donor, CD8 memory used one plate, CD8 naive used two, CD4 memory used three and CD4 naive used three.

The V gene's germline CDR1 is MDHEN and CDR2 SYDVKM. J lost 4 bases, V lost 3 bases, and 5 bases had no gene match. This CDR3 is built from 14 residues. Libraries were prepared by immunoSEQ multiplex PCR; TCRdb keeps only in-frame clonotypes and omits some of them. The sample includes hundreds of thousands of clones, roughly 96% of them seen just once. Selected positively for CCR7 and CD45RO-negative, naive CD8 cells excluded terminally differentiated effector memory CD45RA+ cells. The V call is TRBV28, the J call TRBJ1-1; TRBD1 aligns across 7 bases. The receptor was isolated from a woman younger than 45 in good health. The material sequenced was naive CD8+ T cells sorted from blood. The CDR3 here is CASSFRPGGTEAFF. The CDR3 DNA reads TGTGCCAGCAGTTTCCGCCCAGGGGGCACTGAAGCTTTCTTT.